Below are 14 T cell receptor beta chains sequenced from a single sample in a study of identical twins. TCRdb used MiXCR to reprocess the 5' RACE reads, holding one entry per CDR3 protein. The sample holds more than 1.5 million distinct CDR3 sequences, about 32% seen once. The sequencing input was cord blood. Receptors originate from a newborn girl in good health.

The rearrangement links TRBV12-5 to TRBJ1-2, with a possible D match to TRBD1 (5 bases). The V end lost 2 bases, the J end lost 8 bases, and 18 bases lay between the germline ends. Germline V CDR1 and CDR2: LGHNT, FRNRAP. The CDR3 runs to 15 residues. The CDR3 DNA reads TGTGCTAGTGGTTTGACAGAGGGGTTAATAGGAGGCTACACCTTC. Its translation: CASGLTEGLIGGYTF.

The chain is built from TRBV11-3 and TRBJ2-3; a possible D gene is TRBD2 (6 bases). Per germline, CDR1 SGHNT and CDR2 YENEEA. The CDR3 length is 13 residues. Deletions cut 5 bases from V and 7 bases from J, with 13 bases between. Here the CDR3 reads CASSPSTRHTQYF. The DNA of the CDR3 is TGTGCCAGCAGCCCCTCGACTAGACATACGCAGTATTTT.

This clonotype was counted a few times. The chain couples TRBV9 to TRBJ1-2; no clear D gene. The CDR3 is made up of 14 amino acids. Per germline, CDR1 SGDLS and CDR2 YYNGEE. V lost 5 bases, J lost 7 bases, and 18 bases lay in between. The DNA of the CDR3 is TGTGCCAGCAGTGTTGGTGACGGGATGGGTGGCTACACCTTC. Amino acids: CASSVGDGMGGYTF.

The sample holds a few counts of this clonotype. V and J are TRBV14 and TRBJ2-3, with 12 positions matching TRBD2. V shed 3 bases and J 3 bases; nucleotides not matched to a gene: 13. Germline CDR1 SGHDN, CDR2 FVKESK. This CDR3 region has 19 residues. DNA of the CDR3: TGTGCCAGCAGCCAGGACAGACTAGCGGGGGCCAAATGGACAGATACGCAGTATTTT. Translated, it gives CASSQDRLAGAKWTDTQYF.

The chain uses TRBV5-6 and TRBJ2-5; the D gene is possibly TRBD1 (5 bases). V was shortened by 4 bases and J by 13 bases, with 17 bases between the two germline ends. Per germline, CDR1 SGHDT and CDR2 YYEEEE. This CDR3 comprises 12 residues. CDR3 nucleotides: TGTGCCAGCAGCCCAAACAGACAGTTGGTGTACTTC. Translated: CASSPNRQLVYF.

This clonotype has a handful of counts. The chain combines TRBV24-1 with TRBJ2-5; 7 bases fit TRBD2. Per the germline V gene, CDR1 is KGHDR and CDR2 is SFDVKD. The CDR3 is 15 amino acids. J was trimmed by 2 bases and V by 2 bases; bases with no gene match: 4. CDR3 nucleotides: TGTGCCACCAGTGATTCCCTAGCGGTTCAAGAGACCCAGTACTTC. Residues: CATSDSLAVQETQYF.

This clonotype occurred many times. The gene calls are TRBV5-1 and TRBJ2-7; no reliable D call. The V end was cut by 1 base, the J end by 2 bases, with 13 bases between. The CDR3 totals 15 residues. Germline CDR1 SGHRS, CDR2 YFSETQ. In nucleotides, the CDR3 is TGCGCCAGCAGCTTGCTGACGGAACTACCCTACGAGCAGTACTTC. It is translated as CASSLLTELPYEQYF.

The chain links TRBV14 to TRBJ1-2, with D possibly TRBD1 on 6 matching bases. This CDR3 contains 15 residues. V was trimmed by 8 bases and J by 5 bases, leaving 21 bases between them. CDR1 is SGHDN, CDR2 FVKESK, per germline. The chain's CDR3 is CASPQSGAVSYGYTF. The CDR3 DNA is TGTGCCAGCCCCCAATCGGGGGCCGTCTCTTATGGCTACACCTTC.

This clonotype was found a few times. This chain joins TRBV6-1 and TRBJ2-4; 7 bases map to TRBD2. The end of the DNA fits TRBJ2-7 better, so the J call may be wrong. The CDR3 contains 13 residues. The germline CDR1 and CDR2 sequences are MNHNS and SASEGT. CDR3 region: CASSDGLVGEQYF. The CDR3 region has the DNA TGTGCCAGCAGTGACGGACTAGTCGGCGAGCAGTACTTC.

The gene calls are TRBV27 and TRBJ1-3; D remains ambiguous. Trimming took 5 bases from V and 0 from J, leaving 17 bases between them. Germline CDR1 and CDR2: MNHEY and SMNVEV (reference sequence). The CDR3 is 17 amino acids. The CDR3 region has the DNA TGTGCCAGCAGTCCCCGCGCGACAAGATACTCTGGAAACACCATATATTTT. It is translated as CASSPRATRYSGNTIYF.

The CDR3 reads CAWRAQGYEQYF. The CDR3 DNA is TGTGCCTGGAGGGCACAGGGTTACGAGCAGTACTTC. This rearrangement joins TRBV30 to TRBJ2-7, with D possibly being TRBD1 (6 bases). This CDR3 is built from 12 residues. Germline assignment: CDR1 GTSNPN and CDR2 SVGIG (reference sequence). V gave up 3 bases and J gave up 4 bases, with 10 bases separating them.

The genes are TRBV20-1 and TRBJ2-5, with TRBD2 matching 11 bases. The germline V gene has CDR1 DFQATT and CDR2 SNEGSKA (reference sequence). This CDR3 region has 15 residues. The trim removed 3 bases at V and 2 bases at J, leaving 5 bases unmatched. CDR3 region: CSARILAGVQETQYF. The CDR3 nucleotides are TGCAGTGCTAGGATACTAGCGGGGGTACAAGAGACCCAGTACTTC.

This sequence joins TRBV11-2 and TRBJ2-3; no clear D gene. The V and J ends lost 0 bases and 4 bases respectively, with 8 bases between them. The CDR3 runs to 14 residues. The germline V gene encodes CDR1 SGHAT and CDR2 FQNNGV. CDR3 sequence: CASSLDHGADTQYF. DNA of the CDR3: TGTGCCAGCAGCTTAGATCACGGCGCAGATACGCAGTATTTT.

The CDR3 is CATSALLAGVAKNIQYF. The CDR3 DNA is TGTGCCACCAGTGCCCTACTAGCGGGGGTAGCCAAAAACATTCAGTACTTC. The chain joins TRBV24-1 to TRBJ2-4, with TRBD2 matching over 11 bases. The germline gives CDR1 KGHDR, CDR2 SFDVKD. The CDR3 totals 17 residues. The trim removed 5 bases at V and 0 bases at J, leaving 5 bases unmatched.